This T cell receptor (beta chain) was captured by sequencing in a study of T cell changes during pregnancy in multiple sclerosis. Sequencing used immunoSEQ multiplex PCR; TCRdb keeps in-frame clones, though not all of them. Among 50,000 to 55,000 clones listed, over 90% were seen once. The length of the CDR3 is 14 residues. Per germline, CDR1 LNHDA and CDR2 SQIVND (reference sequence). Trimming cost V 8 bases and J 4 bases; bases outside gene matches: 10. The receptor's source is a female donor with multiple sclerosis, enrolled in a pregnancy study. The chain employs TRBV19 and TRBJ1-2; TRBD1 agrees at 7 bases. The sample in question was CD4+ T cells from peripheral blood mononuclear cells, obtained in the third trimester of pregnancy. The CDR3 region is CASWGRGGSYGYTF. The CDR3, as DNA: TGTGCCAGTTGGGGGCGAGGGGGCAGCTATGGCTACACCTTC.